This TCR beta chain was sequenced in a study of vaccination effects on CD4 cells after COVID-19. This CDR3 is 16 amino acids long. Germline loops: CDR1 SGHDN, CDR2 FVKESK. J gave up 6 bases and V 1 base, and 3 bases lay outside the gene matches. Produced via immunoSEQ multiplex PCR; TCRdb's table is partial and in-frame only. This repertoire shows around 83,000 clones, approximately 74% found once; its top ten account for approximately 1.7%. About this clone itself: Its antigen is not known.

After expansion with viral peptide pools in the ViraFEST assay, antigen-specific CD4+ T cells were sequenced. When more than 9 days of culture had elapsed, CD4+ T cells were isolated. V is TRBV14 and J is TRBJ1-6, with 10 bases aligning to TRBD1. Sample: CD4+ T cells from PBMCs cultured with HCoV-229E spike peptides, taken before COVID-19 vaccination. This sequence originates from a human donor who received a COVID-19 vaccine. The CDR3 DNA reads as TGTGCCAGCAGCCAAGGACAGGGGGCCCTTAATTCACCCCTCCACTTT. Residues: CASSQGQGALNSPLHF.